This T cell receptor beta chain came from a study of shared T cell receptors in the human thymus. Only one count was recorded for this clone. Measured with immunoSEQ multiplex PCR; TCRdb has only the in-frame clones, and not every one. The sample lists over 650,000 clones; around 87% were seen once. These sequences were also reported in another study, on human thymus T cells.

The source material was thymocytes. The TCR was taken from a boy under two years old with a congenital heart defect.

The CDR3 sequence is CASSEEAGGTAYGYTF. The CDR3 nucleotides read TGTGCCAGCAGTGAAGAGGCAGGGGGGACGGCCTATGGCTACACCTTC. The chain carries TRBV2 and TRBJ1-2, with TRBD1 matching over 7 bases. Germline V gene lookup returns CDR1 SNHLY and CDR2 FYNNEI. With 1 base clipped from V and 4 bases from J, the junction kept 9 bases outside the gene matches. The length of the CDR3 is 16 residues.